Below, 22 T cell receptor beta chains from the same sample are listed, as sequenced in a study of cytomegalovirus exposure and HLA in healthy donors. PCR involved 60 Vbeta and 13 Jbeta primers. Only in-frame clones appear in the TCRdb table, and some are missing; sequencing was by immunoSEQ multiplex PCR. The repertoire consists of 110,000 to 150,000 clones, with 68% occurring once and the leading ten covering roughly 4.7%. The sample consisted of PBMCs. Source of these receptors: a man in his sixties in good health and CMV-seronegative.

The chain couples TRBV4-2 to TRBJ2-1, with D perhaps TRBD2 (5 bases). The V end was cut by 0 bases, the J end by 7 bases, with 10 bases between. CDR3 size: 14 residues. Germline loops: CDR1 LGHNA, CDR2 YNFKEQ. CDR3 bases: TGTGCCAGCAGCCAAGACCCTGGGAGTAATGAGCAGTTCTTC. Amino acids: CASSQDPGSNEQFF.

This clone has only a few counts. This sequence joins TRBV10-3 and TRBJ1-1; D is possibly TRBD1 (6 bases). With 5 bases removed from V and 8 bases from J, the gap between germline ends came to 12 bases. From germline, CDR1 is ENHRY and CDR2 SYGVKD. CDR3 size: 12 residues. The CDR3 reads CAISTQGEEAFF. For the CDR3, the DNA is TGTGCCATCAGTACACAGGGCGAGGAAGCTTTCTTT.

The chain employs TRBV13 and TRBJ1-1; unclear D gene. The germline gives CDR1 PRHDT, CDR2 FYEKMQ (reference sequence). Trimming shortened V by 4 bases and J by 4 bases, and 19 bases separated the two germline ends. The CDR3 contains 16 residues. The CDR3 DNA is TGTGCCAGCAGCTCCGGTCGATATGGAGACGTCACTGAAGCTTTCTTT. Its protein is CASSSGRYGDVTEAFF. The full variable domain, rest sourced from reference TRBV13 and TRBJ1-1, is AAGVIQSPRHLIKEKRETATLKCYPIPRHDTVYWYQQGPGQDPQFLISFYEKMQSDKGSIPDRFSAQQFSDYHSELNMSSLELGDSALYFCASSSGRYGDVTEAFFGQGTRLTVV.

The chain has TRBV5-6 and TRBJ2-2, with 9 bases lining up with TRBD2. Germline-derived CDR1 and CDR2 are SGHDT and YYEEEE. The V gene end was trimmed by 2 bases and the J gene end by 2 bases; junction bases not matched to a gene: 4. CDR3 size: 16 residues. The CDR3, as DNA: TGTGCCAGCAGCTTAGCGGGGGGATTAAACACCGGGGAGCTGTTTTTT. This gives the protein CASSLAGGLNTGELFF. Filled out from reference TRBV5-6 and TRBJ2-2, the complete variable domain reads DAGVTQSPTHLIKTRGQQVTLRCSPKSGHDTVSWYQQALGQGPQFIFQYYEEEERQRGNFPDRFSGHQFPNYSSELNVNALLLGDSALYLCASSLAGGLNTGELFFGEGSRLTVL.

V is TRBV30 and J is TRBJ1-6; D not certain. Trimming removed 4 bases from V and 6 bases from J, with 16 bases in between. This CDR3 is built from 15 residues. Germline V lookup: CDR1 GTSNPN, CDR2 SVGIG (reference sequence). The CDR3 DNA reads TGTGCCTGGAATCCCGCAGGCTTCGGTAATTCACCCCTCCACTTT. Its translation: CAWNPAGFGNSPLHF.

The chain carries TRBV5-1 and TRBJ2-3, with 11 bases matching TRBD2. CDR1 is SGHRS, CDR2 YFSETQ, per germline. The CDR3 loop spans 15 amino acids. With 0 bases clipped from V and 4 bases from J, the junction kept 1 base outside the gene matches. CDR3 DNA: TGCGCCAGCAGCTTGGAACTAGCGGGAGCAGATACGCAGTATTTT. It specifies CASSLELAGADTQYF. Drawing the rest from reference TRBV5-1 and TRBJ2-3, the complete variable domain is KAGVTQTPRYLIKTRGQQVTLSCSPISGHRSVSWYQQTPGQGLQFLFEYFSETQRNKGNFPGRFSGRQFSNSRSEMNVSTLELGDSALYLCASSLELAGADTQYFGPGTRLTVL.

The chain combines TRBV7-9 with TRBJ1-6; D may be TRBD1 (6 bases). This CDR3 is built from 16 residues. Per germline, CDR1 SEHNR and CDR2 FQNEAQ (reference sequence). The V end lost 2 bases, the J end lost 6 bases, and 14 bases lay between the germline ends. The CDR3 spells CASSLRVPDSNSPLHF. CDR3 bases: TGTGCCAGCAGCTTAAGGGTTCCGGACAGTAATTCACCCCTCCACTTT.

This clone was seen more than once but under ten times. The chain combines TRBV30 with TRBJ2-5, with TRBD2 identical over 7 bases. This CDR3 is 15 amino acids long. The J segment lost 5 bases and the V segment lost 0 bases, leaving 9 bases of the junction unmatched. From germline, CDR1 is GTSNPN and CDR2 SVGIG (reference sequence). CDR3 bases: TGTGCCTGGAGTGTTGGAAGCGGGATACTTGAGACCCAGTACTTC. Protein product: CAWSVGSGILETQYF.

The chain recombines TRBV4-3 with TRBJ1-1, with 8 nucleotides matching TRBD1. The V gene end was trimmed by 5 bases and the J gene end by 10 bases; junction bases not matched to a gene: 6. There are 12 residues in the CDR3. Germline assignment: CDR1 LGHNA and CDR2 YSLEER. CDR3 DNA: TGCGCCAGCAGCTACAGGGGGGGAACAGCTTTCTTT. This translates into CASSYRGGTAFF.

V is TRBV27 and J is TRBJ2-2, with 13 bases aligning to TRBD2. This CDR3 comprises 14 residues. Germline V gene data show CDR1 as MNHEY and CDR2 as SMNVEV (reference sequence). Unmatched junction bases numbered 0, after V lost 5 bases and J lost 6 bases. CDR3 nucleotide sequence: TGTGCCAGCAGTGGACTAGCGGGAGCCGGGGAGCTGTTTTTT. Its translation: CASSGLAGAGELFF.

The chain combines TRBV28 with TRBJ1-2; D remains unclear. Trimming removed 8 bases from V and 8 bases from J, with 9 bases in between. The CDR3 runs 10 residues. Germline-derived CDR1 and CDR2 are MDHEN and SYDVKM. In DNA form, the CDR3 reads TGTGCCAGCGGAGAGTGGGGCTACACCTTC. Amino acid sequence: CASGEWGYTF.

A single count supports this clone. This rearrangement joins TRBV30 to TRBJ2-7; 12 bases line up with TRBD2. The J segment lost 6 bases and the V segment lost 7 bases, leaving 13 bases of the junction unmatched. The CDR3 runs to 15 residues. Germline CDR1 reads GTSNPN; CDR2 reads SVGIG (reference sequence). CDR3 nucleotide sequence: TGTGCCTTGCCCGGCGCTAGCGGGAGGGCAGGCGAGCAGTACTTC. Translation: CALPGASGRAGEQYF. The entire variable domain, with the rest obtained from reference TRBV30 and TRBJ2-7, is as follows: SQTIHQWPATLVQPVGSPLSLECTVEGTSNPNLYWYRQAAGRGLQLLFYSVGIGQISSEVPQNLSASRPQDRQFILSSKKLLLSDSGFYLCALPGASGRAGEQYFGPGTRLTVT.

V usage is TRBV15 and J usage is TRBJ1-5, with D hard to call. Germline V CDR1 and CDR2: LNHNV, YYDKDF (reference sequence). This CDR3 has 15 amino acids. Trimming left V 3 bases short and J 0 bases short, with 9 bases between. In DNA form, the CDR3 reads TGTGCCACCAGCAGGATACGGGGTAGCAATCAGCCCCAGCATTTT. It translates to CATSRIRGSNQPQHF.

V usage is TRBV6-6 and J usage is TRBJ2-1, with TRBD2 matching over 10 bases. Trimming removed 7 bases from V and 4 bases from J; junction bases left unmatched: 7. The CDR3 runs to 15 residues. The germline gives CDR1 MNHNY, CDR2 SVGAGI (reference sequence). The CDR3 coding sequence is TGTGCCAGCACGGGGACTAGCGCGGGGTACAATGAGCAGTTCTTC. Its translation is CASTGTSAGYNEQFF.

A few counts support this clone. This rearrangement joins TRBV7-6 to TRBJ2-1, with 9 bases lining up with TRBD2. V shed 1 base, J shed 2 bases, and the junction held 9 bases outside the gene matches. There are 18 residues in the CDR3. CDR1 is SGHVS and CDR2 is FNYEAQ in the germline V gene. CDR3 in DNA: TGTGCCAGCAGCTTAGTAGGCCCGACTAGCGGACCCTACAATGAGCAGTTCTTC. Protein: CASSLVGPTSGPYNEQFF.

This chain uses TRBV7-9 with TRBJ2-2, with 7 bases matching TRBD1. The CDR3 extends over 15 amino acids. With V trimmed by 5 bases and J by 6 bases, 9 bases remained unmatched. CDR1 and CDR2 (germline): SEHNR, FQNEAQ (reference sequence). CDR3 protein: CASSQSGQFPGELFF. Written as DNA, the CDR3 is TGTGCCAGCAGCCAATCGGGACAGTTCCCCGGGGAGCTGTTTTTT.

For this clone: The sample has other DNA sequences that encode this CDR3 too. The rearrangement links TRBV5-1 to TRBJ2-3; the match to TRBD2 covers 9 bases. The CDR3 is made up of 15 amino acids. Germline V CDR1 and CDR2: SGHRS, YFSETQ. J was trimmed by 0 bases and V by 2 bases; bases with no gene match: 1. CDR3 region: CASSLTSGSTDTQYF. CDR3 in DNA: TGCGCCAGCAGCTTAACTAGCGGGAGCACAGATACGCAGTATTTT.

This clone was picked up one time. The gene calls are TRBV6-1 and TRBJ2-2, with TRBD2 identical over 8 bases. Germline V gene data show CDR1 as MNHNS and CDR2 as SASEGT. After removal of 4 bases from V and 4 bases from J, the junction contained 2 bases not matched to a gene. The CDR3 contains 14 residues. The DNA for the CDR3 is TGTGCCAGCAGTGCGGGGGGGACCACCGGGGAGCTGTTTTTT. It is translated as CASSAGGTTGELFF.

This chain connects TRBV6-1 to TRBJ2-2, with D perhaps TRBD1 (5 bases). The CDR3 is made up of 15 amino acids. Germline V gene sequence: CDR1 MNHNS, CDR2 SASEGT. The ends were cut back, 0 bases at V and 6 bases at J, with 11 bases in the middle. In nucleotides, the CDR3 is TGTGCCAGCAGTGAAGCAGCAGGGTGGGCCGGGGAGCTGTTTTTT. It is translated as CASSEAAGWAGELFF.

This chain connects TRBV7-2 to TRBJ1-5, with 8 positions matching TRBD1. CDR1 is SGHTA, CDR2 FQGNSA, per germline. V lost 1 base to trimming and J lost 0 bases; unmatched junction nucleotides: 2. The CDR3 is made up of 16 amino acids. The CDR3 reads CASSLGTGNSNQPQHF. CDR3 DNA sequence: TGTGCCAGCAGCTTAGGGACAGGGAATAGCAATCAGCCCCAGCATTTT.

The V call is TRBV6-1, the J call TRBJ2-5; D may be TRBD1 (6 bases). The closer fit of TRBJ2-7 to the DNA end suggests the J call may be wrong. This CDR3 has 13 amino acids. Looked up from germline, CDR1 is MNHNS and CDR2 is SASEGT. The CDR3 is CASLSVRGSEQYF. The CDR3 nucleotides read TGTGCCAGCTTGTCGGTCAGGGGAAGCGAGCAGTACTTC.

Turning to this clone: At one end, the junction sequence differs from germline, possibly due to a read error. The V gene is TRBV6-1, the J gene TRBJ2-3; TRBD2 agrees at 10 bases. The CDR3 is 13 residues long. Per germline, CDR1 MNHNS and CDR2 SASEGT. In DNA, the CDR3 is TGTGCCAGCAGTGAAGTAGCCGGACTAGCGGAGACTTTT. It is translated as CASSEVAGLAETF.